A single TCR beta chain is shown here with its context. The data are from a study of blood T cell repertoires in COVID-19. Everyone who took part was 18 to 89 years old, and they came from about two dozen US areas. Only in-frame clones appear in the TCRdb table, and some are missing; sequencing was by immunoSEQ multiplex PCR. The sample carries under 400,000 clones, approximately 83% recorded once. The CDR3 is made up of 13 amino acids. With 5 bases clipped from V and 8 bases from J, the junction kept 6 bases outside the gene matches. This TCR was recovered from a woman aged 40-49 years with acute COVID-19. Sequenced material: PBMCs or T cells enriched from blood (not recorded which). The V and J genes are TRBV12-3 or TRBV12-4 and TRBJ1-2, with 9 bases identical to TRBD1. For the CDR3, the DNA is TGTGCCAGCAGTGGACAGGGGCCCCGCGGCTACACCTTC. Encoded protein: CASSGQGPRGYTF.